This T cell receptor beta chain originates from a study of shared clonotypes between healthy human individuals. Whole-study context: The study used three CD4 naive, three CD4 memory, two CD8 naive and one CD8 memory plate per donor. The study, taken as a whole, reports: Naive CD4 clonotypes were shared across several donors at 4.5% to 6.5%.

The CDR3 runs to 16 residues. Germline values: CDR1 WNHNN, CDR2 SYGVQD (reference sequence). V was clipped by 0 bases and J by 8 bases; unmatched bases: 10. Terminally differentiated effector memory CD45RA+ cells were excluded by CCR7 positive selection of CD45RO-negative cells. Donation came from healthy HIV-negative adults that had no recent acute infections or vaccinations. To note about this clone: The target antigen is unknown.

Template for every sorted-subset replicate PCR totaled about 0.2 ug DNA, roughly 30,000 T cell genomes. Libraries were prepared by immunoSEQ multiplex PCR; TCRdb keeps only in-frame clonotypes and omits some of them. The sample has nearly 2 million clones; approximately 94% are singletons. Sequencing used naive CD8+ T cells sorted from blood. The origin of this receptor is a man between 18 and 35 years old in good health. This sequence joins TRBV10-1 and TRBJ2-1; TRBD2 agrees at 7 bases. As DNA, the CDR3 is TGCGCCAGCAGTGAGTCGGGACTATCCACAAAGGATGAGCAGTTCTTC. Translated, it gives CASSESGLSTKDEQFF.